This TCR beta chain was captured by sequencing in a study of PD-L1 blockade in urothelial cancer. For the study at large: Beginning in about 2014, patients received atezolizumab, given as 1,200 mg intravenously every 3 weeks. About nine tenths of the roughly 30 patients were men with bladder-origin urothelial cancer. Between 0 and 3 prior chemotherapy regimens had been given to patients. Blood underwent analysis 3 weeks (second dose) and 6 weeks after treatment began.

As to time point: pretreatment peripheral blood. The CDR3 covers 14 residues. Germline V CDR1 and CDR2: MNHNS, SASEGT. The V and J ends lost 4 bases and 2 bases, in that order; junction bases with no gene match: 3. Assay used: immunoSEQ multiplex PCR; TCRdb lists only in-frame clones, some missing. This table has 70,000 to 85,000 clones, under 90% appearing once. The chain uses TRBV6-1 and TRBJ1-2; 8 nucleotides align to TRBD1. This receptor was obtained from a man between 65 and 85 years old with urothelial cancer. The material sequenced was PBMCs, taken around atezolizumab (anti-PD-L1) treatment. CDR3 loop: CASSAGQGNYGYTF. As DNA, the CDR3 is TGTGCCAGCAGTGCCGGACAGGGAAACTATGGCTACACCTTC.